This T cell receptor (beta chain) was retrieved from a study of shared clonotypes between healthy human individuals. The CDR3 totals 13 residues. J was trimmed by 4 bases and V by 5 bases; bases with no gene match: 2. Germline CDR1 SGHAT, CDR2 FQNNGV. Some clones are missing from TCRdb's copy, which holds only in-frame ones; the method was immunoSEQ multiplex PCR. The sample holds nearly 1,000,000 clones; around 80% are singletons and the top ten take over 1.3%. The sample was memory CD4+ T cells sorted from blood. Subset defined: CD45RA-negative fraction. V and J are TRBV11-2 and TRBJ2-1; 7 bases match TRBD2. This TCR derives from a young man in good health. The CDR3 bases are TGTGCCAGCAGCCCCGGGAGGTACAATGAGCAGTTCTTC. Translated, it gives CASSPGRYNEQFF.